This entry is about one T cell receptor (beta chain). Its antigen is unknown. The record has no base qualities; no much larger clone is one base away. As encoded in the germline V gene, CDR1 is MNHEY while CDR2 is SVGAGI. At the junction V is shortened by 3 bases and J by 5 bases, with 5 bases in between. The CDR3 measures 13 amino acids from cysteine to phenylalanine. Only the CDR3 region is kept as DNA, spanning 39 bases read in frame from base 1. The data belong to a study of blood T cells in healthy people across ages (dated by TCRdb to between 2014 and 2016). As for the study more broadly: In model experiments, template switching captured about one uniquely barcoded TCR beta cDNA molecule for every two T cells. Using the same blood draw, the study looked at two additional independent replicas of 1 million unique cDNA reads for two donors, one aged 18 to 29 and the other aged 80 or older. To avoid experimental bias, donors of different ages were randomly spread across the sequencing lanes. Using deep sequencing normalized with unique cDNA molecular identifiers, the study measured how TCR beta repertoire diversity changes with age. The donors were split into four age groups: young (average about 16 years), middle-aged (about 40), aged (about 62) and long-lived (about 74).

Library prep was done by 5' RACE. The instrument given in TCRdb is Illumina HiSeq 2500. The second PCR ran for about 6 to 11 cycles and used a J-beta primer mix along with a sample-barcoded 5' primer. A unique molecular identifier was introduced onto each TCR beta cDNA molecule by a template-switch 5' adaptor carrying 12 random nucleotides. Each sample yielded at least 2.5 million CDR3-containing paired-end reads. First-strand cDNA was synthesized from all RNA with the Mint cDNA synthesis kit, primed by a TRBC-specific oligonucleotide. Following uracil-DNA glycosylase treatment, all cDNA underwent a first 18-cycle PCR with the universal primers M1SS and BC2_uni_R. From the authors' description of their analysis: Normalization of each sample was performed by random selection of 1 million high-quality reads, each carrying a distinct molecular identifier. Instead of being binned into consensus sequences, reads with shared molecular identifiers were discarded. CDR3 identification, clonotype clustering and error correction used MiTCR with a Q25 quality threshold and the strictest error-elimination algorithm. A nonparametric unseen species model with Euler transformation was used to estimate lower-bound total TCR beta diversity. Using fastp trimming at Q25 and MiXCR clonotype assembly, TCRdb reanalyzed the public sequencing data and kept in-frame beta chains. Under each unique CDR3 protein, matching rows form one entry showing the most common genes and DNA. TCRdb, rather than the study authors, made the V and J calls. The sample table contains 1.5 million or so distinct CDR3 sequences; only one count was recorded for around two fifths of them. Approximately 7.9% of the sample lies in the top ten.

Broad study findings and their caveats: Because profiling used bulk unsorted PBMCs, naive and antigen-experienced compartments could not be compared conclusively. Because the CMV infection status of the donors was unknown, age-related changes in expanded clonotypes may potentially have been confounded. A strong correlation was found between observed TCR beta diversity and the percentage of naive T cells measured by flow cytometry. Compared with the aged group, the long-lived group had more naive CD4+ T cells, fewer expanded clones and increased TCR diversity, a pattern suggesting age selection. Total diversity estimates from one million sequenced T cells were considered lower bounds and underestimates. As age increased, observed TCR beta diversity per million T cells dropped in a roughly linear way, and a significant reduction was already evident by age about 40.

The roughly 39 donors, aged 6 to 90 years, were systemically healthy Caucasian individuals from Russia. Each donor gave roughly 9.5 milliliters of peripheral blood, collected into EDTA-treated Vacutainer tubes. Ficoll-Paque density-gradient centrifugation was used to isolate PBMCs, with at least 7 million per sample. Total RNA was extracted from PBMCs with Trizol reagent, with at least 5.5 micrograms obtained per sample. For every donor, flow cytometry on a PBMC aliquot measured the percentage of naive CD45RAhigh/CD27high T cells. The chain is encoded by TRBV6-5 joined to TRBJ1-6; no D gene is confidently identified. The sequenced sample consisted of blood. The source of this sequence is a woman between 18 and 29 years old in good health. The sequenced DNA: TGTGCCAGCAGTTATTTGGATAATTCACCCCTCCACTTT. Translated, this is CASSYLDNSPLHF.